The clone carrying this TCR beta chain was counted a few times. Its antigen is currently unknown. The junction had 6 bases not matched to a gene; V was cut back by 4 bases and J by 7 bases. CDR3 size: 14 residues. Germline CDR1 is MGHRA and CDR2 is YSYEKL. This sample was taken from a study of T-cell memory formation after mild COVID-19. TCRdb re-called the 5' RACE reads through MiXCR, storing one row per CDR3 protein. The table records around 260,000 distinct CDR3 sequences, about a sixth of them present only once. Findings and caveats of the study: Second-wave clones with a day 37 peak had unconfirmed SARS-CoV-2 specificity. Clones contracting day 15 to 85 were balanced CD4/CD8; later expanders leaned CD4+.

Sequences were obtained from PBMCs or a T cell subset sorted from them (not recorded which). This receptor was obtained from a man younger than 35 who had mild COVID-19 (a few samples of this study predate the infection). Cell type and time point are not known. The V call is TRBV4-1, the J call TRBJ1-5; 8 nucleotides align to TRBD1. The CDR3 nucleotides are TGCGCCAGCAGCCCTCTTGACAGGGGCCAGCCCCAGCATTTT. This codes for CASSPLDRGQPQHF.